This TCR beta chain emerged from a study of blood T cells in healthy people across ages. Study-wide points: Researchers said unsorted PBMCs prevented a conclusive naive versus antigen-experienced comparison.

Germline CDR1 and CDR2: ENHRY and SYGVKD. The CDR3 is 14 amino acids. Deletions cut 3 bases from V and 0 bases from J, with 8 bases between. Worth noting for this clonotype: Its antigen is as yet unknown.

Primers used in a second PCR of roughly 6 to 11 cycles were a sample-barcoded 5' primer and a J-beta primer mix. TCRdb fed the 5' RACE reads into MiXCR, producing one record per CDR3 protein. The sample carries hundreds of thousands of distinct CDR3 sequences, about 54% recorded once. Each donor was a healthy Caucasian individual from Russia, aged roughly 6 to 95. Researchers collected roughly 10 milliliters of peripheral blood from every single donor. The specimen sequenced was blood. This receptor was identified in a man between 60 and 75 years old in good health. V and J are TRBV10-3 and TRBJ1-2; D not resolved. CDR3: CAISDSWSNYGYTF. The CDR3 nucleotides are TGTGCCATCAGTGATTCTTGGTCTAACTATGGCTACACCTTC.